This T cell receptor beta chain originates from a study of blood T cell repertoires in COVID-19. Methods used by the authors: Amplification of reference gene primers provided the estimated nucleated cell counts. Sequenced by immunoSEQ multiplex PCR; TCRdb stores in-frame clones only, minus some. D and trimming come from the DNA, and the V and J calls and clone size come from that table. The sample includes approximately 450,000 clones, roughly nine tenths of them seen just once. Germline lookup yields CDR1 SGHVS and CDR2 FQNEAQ. The CDR3 runs 16 residues. Trimming took 3 bases from V and 0 from J, leaving 15 bases between them.

Specimen: PBMCs or T cells enriched from blood (not recorded which). J is TRBJ2-7 and V is TRBV7-8, with a possible D match to TRBD1 (5 bases). This clonotype originated in a woman aged 18 to 35 with acute COVID-19. DNA of the CDR3: TGTGCCAGCAGCTTTATGGGGCTATCCCTCTCCTACGAGCAGTACTTC. This gives the protein CASSFMGLSLSYEQYF.